This T cell receptor beta chain stems from a study of OX40 agonist ivuxolimab in advanced cancers. About the study: Three patients showed partial responses: one hepatocellular carcinoma and two cutaneous melanoma cases.

By its share, this clone is medium-sized. Its antigen remains unidentified. Assay: immunoSEQ multiplex PCR; the TCRdb copy retains only in-frame clones and omits some. This sample yields about 13,000 clones, of which approximately 61% are seen a single time; roughly a quarter belongs to the top ten. The study sampled blood at baseline, cycle 4 day 1, and cycle 7 day 1. The trim removed 4 bases at V and 7 bases at J, leaving 7 bases unmatched. From germline, CDR1 is SNHLY and CDR2 FYNNEI. The CDR3 extends over 15 amino acids. Whole-study findings and limits: There was clonal expansion of CD4+ and CD8+ blood T cells by week 6 at 0.1 to 3.0 mg/kg. Fewer expanded clones were found on average in CD4+ than in CD8+ T cells.

The chain carries TRBV2 and TRBJ1-4; the match to TRBD1 covers 9 bases. The sample was CD4+ or CD8+ T cells sorted from blood, taken in a trial of the OX40 agonist ivuxolimab. The receptor's source is an adult with an advanced solid tumor such as melanoma, head and neck, liver or kidney cancer. Here the CDR3 DNA reads TGTGCCAGCAGTGTAGGAACAGGGGGCCTTGAAAAACTGTTTTTT. This gives the protein CASSVGTGGLEKLFF.